The next 2 T cell receptor beta chains were all read from a single sample in a study of CD8 T cells in ankylosing spondylitis. Study-wide findings and caveats: Roughly 8 highly homologous variants formed a TCR beta motif that appeared characteristic of ankylosing spondylitis blood.

Their antigens remain unidentified. TCRdb fed the 5' RACE reads into MiXCR, producing one record per CDR3 protein. In the table there are some 800,000 distinct CDR3 sequences, about 12% of which are singletons. The sequenced sample consisted of blood, either unsorted or a sorted T cell fraction (not recorded which). The receptor source for this set is a male donor with ankylosing spondylitis.

The chain joins TRBV10-3 to TRBJ2-1; 13 bases fit TRBD2. CDR1 and CDR2 (germline): ENHRY, SYGVKD. Germline trimming cut 2 bases from V and 8 bases from J; bases unmatched to any gene: 6. This CDR3 is built from 16 residues. CDR3 loop: CAISERTSGSGHEQFF. The CDR3 bases are TGTGCCATCAGTGAGCGGACTAGCGGGAGCGGTCATGAGCAGTTCTTC.

This clonotype showed up just a few times. CDR3 coding DNA: TGTGCCAGCAGTTTAGAGGGGGCTTGGGAAAAACTGTTTTTT. Amino acid sequence: CASSLEGAWEKLFF. The rearrangement links TRBV28 to TRBJ1-4; 7 positions match TRBD1. The CDR3 runs to 14 residues. The V gene's germline CDR1 is MDHEN and CDR2 SYDVKM. V was pared by 2 bases and J by 8 bases, with 5 bases of the junction left unmatched.